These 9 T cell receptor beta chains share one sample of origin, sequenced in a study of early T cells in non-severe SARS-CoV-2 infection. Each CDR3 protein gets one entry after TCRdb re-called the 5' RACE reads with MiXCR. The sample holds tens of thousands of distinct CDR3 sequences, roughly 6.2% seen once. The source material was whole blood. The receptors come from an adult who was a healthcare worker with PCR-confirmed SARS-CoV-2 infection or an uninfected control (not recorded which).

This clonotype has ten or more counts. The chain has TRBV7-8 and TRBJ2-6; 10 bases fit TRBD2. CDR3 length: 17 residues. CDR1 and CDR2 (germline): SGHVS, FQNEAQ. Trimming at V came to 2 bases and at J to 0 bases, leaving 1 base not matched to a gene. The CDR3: CASSLRTSGSGANVLTF. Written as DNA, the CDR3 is TGTGCCAGCAGCTTACGGACTAGCGGCTCTGGGGCCAACGTCCTGACTTTC. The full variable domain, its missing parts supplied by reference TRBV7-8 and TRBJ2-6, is GAGVSQSPRYKVAKRGQDVALRCDPISGHVSLFWYQQALGQGPEFLTYFQNEAQLDKSGLPSDRFFAERPEGSVSTLKIQRTQQEDSAVYLCASSLRTSGSGANVLTFGAGSRLTVL.

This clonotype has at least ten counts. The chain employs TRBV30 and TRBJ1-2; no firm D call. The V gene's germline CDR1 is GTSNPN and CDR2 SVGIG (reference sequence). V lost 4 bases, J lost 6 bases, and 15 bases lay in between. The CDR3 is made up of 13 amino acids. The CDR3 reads CAWTTRAADGYTF. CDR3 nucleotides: TGTGCCTGGACCACACGGGCAGCCGATGGCTACACCTTC. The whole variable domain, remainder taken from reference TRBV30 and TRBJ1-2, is SQTIHQWPATLVQPVGSPLSLECTVEGTSNPNLYWYRQAAGRGLQLLFYSVGIGQISSEVPQNLSASRPQDRQFILSSKKLLLSDSGFYLCAWTTRAADGYTFGSGTRLTVV.

The CDR3 coding sequence is TGTGCCAGCAGTAATAGGGGGCTAGGAGAGACCCAGTACTTC. Residues: CASSNRGLGETQYF. The chain uses TRBV7-8 and TRBJ2-5; 7 bases map to TRBD1. The CDR3 is 14 amino acids. Looked up from germline, CDR1 is SGHVS and CDR2 is FQNEAQ. The V gene end was trimmed by 6 bases and the J gene end by 4 bases; junction bases not matched to a gene: 8.

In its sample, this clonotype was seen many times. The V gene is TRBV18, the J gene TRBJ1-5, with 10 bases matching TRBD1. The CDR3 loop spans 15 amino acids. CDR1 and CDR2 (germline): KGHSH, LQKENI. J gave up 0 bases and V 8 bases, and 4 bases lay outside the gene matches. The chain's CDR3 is CASGGTGDSNQPQHF. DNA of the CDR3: TGTGCCAGCGGAGGGACAGGGGATAGCAATCAGCCCCAGCATTTT. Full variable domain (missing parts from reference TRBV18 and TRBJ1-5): NAGVMQNPRHLVRRRGQEARLRCSPMKGHSHVYWYRQLPEEGLKFMVYLQKENIIDESGMPKERFSAEFPKEGPSILRIQQVVRGDSAAYFCASGGTGDSNQPQHFGDGTRLSIL.

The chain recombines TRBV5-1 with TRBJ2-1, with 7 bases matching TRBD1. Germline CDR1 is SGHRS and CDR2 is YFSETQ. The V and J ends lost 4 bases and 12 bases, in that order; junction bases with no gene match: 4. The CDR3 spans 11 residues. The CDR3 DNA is TGCGCCAGCAGCCCGGGACAGTCGCAGTTCTTC. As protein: CASSPGQSQFF. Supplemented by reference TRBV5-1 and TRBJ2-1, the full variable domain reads KAGVTQTPRYLIKTRGQQVTLSCSPISGHRSVSWYQQTPGQGLQFLFEYFSETQRNKGNFPGRFSGRQFSNSRSEMNVSTLELGDSALYLCASSPGQSQFFGPGTRLTVL.

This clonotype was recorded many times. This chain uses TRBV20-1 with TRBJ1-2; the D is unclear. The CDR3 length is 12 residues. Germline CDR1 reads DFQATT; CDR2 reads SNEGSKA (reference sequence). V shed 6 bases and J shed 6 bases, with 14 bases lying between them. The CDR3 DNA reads TGCAGTGCCGAGGGCGGGCAAGATGGCTACACCTTC. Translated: CSAEGGQDGYTF.

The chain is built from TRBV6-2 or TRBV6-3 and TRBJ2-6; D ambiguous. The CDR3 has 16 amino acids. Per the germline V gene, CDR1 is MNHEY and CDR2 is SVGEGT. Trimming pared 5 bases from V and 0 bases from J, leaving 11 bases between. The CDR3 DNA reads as TGTGCCAGCAGTCCCATCACCAGCTCTGGGGCCAACGTCCTGACTTTC. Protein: CASSPITSSGANVLTF.

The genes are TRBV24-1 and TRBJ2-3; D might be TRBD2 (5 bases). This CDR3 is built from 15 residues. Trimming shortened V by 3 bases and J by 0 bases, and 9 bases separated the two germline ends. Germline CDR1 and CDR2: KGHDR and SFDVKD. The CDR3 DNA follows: TGTGCCACCAGTGATGAGGGTGCTAGCACAGATACGCAGTATTTT. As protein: CATSDEGASTDTQYF.

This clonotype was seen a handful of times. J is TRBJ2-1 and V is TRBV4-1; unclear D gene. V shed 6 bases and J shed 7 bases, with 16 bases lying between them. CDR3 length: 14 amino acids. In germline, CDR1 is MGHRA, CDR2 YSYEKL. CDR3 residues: CASRGLGFGNEQFF. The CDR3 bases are TGCGCCAGCAGGGGATTAGGATTTGGGAATGAGCAGTTCTTC.